The clone carrying this T cell receptor beta chain showed up many times. No antigen is known for it. The sample is drawn from a study of early T cells in non-severe SARS-CoV-2 infection. The J segment lost 9 bases and the V segment lost 6 bases, leaving 11 bases of the junction unmatched. The germline gives CDR1 SNHLY, CDR2 FYNNEI. The CDR3 covers 14 residues. General study points: Anti-spike CD8 responses were favored by VDJdb matching, which missed private and CD4 specificities.

The protocol attached unique molecular identifiers to individual cDNA molecules. A single record per CDR3 protein comes from TCRdb applying MiXCR to the 5' RACE reads. The sample has 25,000 to 35,000 distinct CDR3 sequences, approximately 5.2% seen once; the top ten hold 3.5%. V gene TRBV2 combines with J gene TRBJ2-1; TRBD1 aligns across 7 bases. Input material: whole blood. The TCR sequence derives from an adult who was a healthcare worker with PCR-confirmed SARS-CoV-2 infection or an uninfected control (not recorded which). CDR3 in amino acids: CASSQTGNEIEQFF. The CDR3 coding sequence is TGTGCCAGCAGCCAGACAGGGAACGAGATTGAGCAGTTCTTC.